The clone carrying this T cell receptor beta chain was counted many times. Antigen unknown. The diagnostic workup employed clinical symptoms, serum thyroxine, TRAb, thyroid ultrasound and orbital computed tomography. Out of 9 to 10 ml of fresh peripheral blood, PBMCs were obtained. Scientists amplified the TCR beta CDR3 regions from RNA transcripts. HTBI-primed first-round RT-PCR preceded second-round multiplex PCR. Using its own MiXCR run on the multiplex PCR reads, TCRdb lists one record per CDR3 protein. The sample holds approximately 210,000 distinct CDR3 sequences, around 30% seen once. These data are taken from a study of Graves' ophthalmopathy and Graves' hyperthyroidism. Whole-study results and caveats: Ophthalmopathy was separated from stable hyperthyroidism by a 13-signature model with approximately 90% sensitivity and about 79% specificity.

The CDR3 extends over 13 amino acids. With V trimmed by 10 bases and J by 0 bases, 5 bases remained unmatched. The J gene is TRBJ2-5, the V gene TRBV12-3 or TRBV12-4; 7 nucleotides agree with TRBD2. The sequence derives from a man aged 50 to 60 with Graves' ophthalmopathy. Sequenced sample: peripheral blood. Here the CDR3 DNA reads TGTGCCACAGCGGGATCCTACCAAGAGACCCAGTACTTC. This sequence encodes CATAGSYQETQYF.